The entry that follows covers one T cell receptor beta chain sequence. A multiplex PCR was run with 60 Vbeta primers and 13 Jbeta primers. This table comes from immunoSEQ multiplex PCR, and its TCRdb copy is limited to in-frame clones, with some not included. The data show 110,000 to 150,000 clones, less than 10% seen once. Germline values: CDR1 LNHDA, CDR2 SQIVND (reference sequence). The CDR3 length is 18 residues. With 6 bases clipped from V and 2 bases from J, the junction kept 10 bases outside the gene matches. The record originates from a study of cytomegalovirus exposure and HLA in healthy donors.

The sequence was collected from a male donor in good health and CMV-seronegative. The specimen was PBMCs. V usage is TRBV19 and J usage is TRBJ2-3; the match to TRBD2 covers 14 bases. The CDR3 DNA sequence: TGTGCCAGTAGAAAAGGACTAGCGGGGGGCGGGAACACAGATACGCAGTATTTT. Translation gives CASRKGLAGGGNTDTQYF.